This T cell receptor beta chain was sequenced for a study of T cells expressing NK-cell markers (TCRdb year 2020). Some background on the complete study: Three sorted T-cell subsets (CD3+CD56+NKG2C+, CD3+CD56+NKG2C- and CD3+CD56-NKG2C+) from eight donors had their TCR beta-chain repertoires profiled. Among the eight sequenced donors, seven were HCMV-seropositive and one was HCMV-seronegative. All eight donors whose samples were sequenced were randomly selected healthy volunteers, three of them men and five women. Sequencing of the libraries produced 2 x 150 bp reads on Illumina HiSeq 2000/2500, MiSeq or NextSeq.

What the work shows at the level of the full study, not this receptor alone: Whether the expanded NKG2C-expressing T cell clones were specific for HCMV antigens remained unclear. For six donors, the dominant CD3+CD56+NKG2C+ clonotypes were among the top 10 CD8+ clonotypes and accounted for roughly 1.0-7.5% of CD8+ T cells. Those dominant clonotypes were again the most abundant among CD3+CD56-NKG2C+ cells in a few donors, at about 25-65%.

Of note for this clonotype: Its cognate antigen has yet to be identified.

The germline V gene supplies CDR1 SGHRS and CDR2 YFSETQ. From the cysteine through the phenylalanine, the CDR3 covers 16 amino acids. The record lacks a DNA sequence. HCMV-specific IgG was detected in serum with a commercial ELISA kit to determine HCMV serostatus. Ficoll density gradient centrifugation was used to isolate peripheral blood mononuclear cells from blood. The sequencer listed for this sample is Illumina HiSeq 2000. 5'RACE template switching, by which a universal primer site and unique molecular identifiers were added, was used to make TCR beta cDNA libraries. cDNA synthesis was primed from the TCR beta constant segment, followed by two successive PCR amplification steps. Under the source paper's analysis protocol: MIGEC was used to demultiplex reads and group reads by UMI, and MiTCR was used to assemble and quantify clonotypes. To exclude erroneous sequences, only TCR cDNA sequences supported by at least two reads were retained. The tcR package was used for downstream repertoire analysis, and clonotypes were matched between fractions using CDR3 nucleotide sequence together with V segment. VDJmatch was used to annotate antigen specificity against VDJdb, with one amino acid substitution in CDR3 permitted. Through TCRdb reprocessing, the reads give one entry per CDR3 protein sequence; DNA is omitted. The V and J calls reflect TCRdb's pipeline rather than the authors' work. The sample table records around 140,000 distinct CDR3 sequences. The ten biggest clones cover 12% of the sample.

This TCR derives from a man aged 18 to 30 in good health. Donor details come from another sample of the same person, matched by shared clones. The V and J segments used are TRBV5-1 and TRBJ1-1; the TCRdb D gene call, TRBD1, has no DNA to confirm it. The sample was blood T cells: a sorted CD56 or NKG2C T cell subset, CD4+ or CD8+ T cells, or bulk PBMC T cells (not recorded which). The CDR3: CASSLGRDRGPGGAFF.